This section outlines one T cell receptor (beta chain) sequence together with its context. Its antigen is still unknown. This sample is part of a study of metastatic and nonmetastatic thyroid tumors. Across the study: Both malignant and benign thyroid patients supplied peripheral blood and tumor or nodule tissue samples, across which the repertoires of these patients were then compared.

Study-wide results and caveats: It was reportedly found that TCR beta diversity was significantly higher in malignant thyroid tumors than in benign nodules, a difference seen in both blood and tumor samples.

The CDR3 spans 16 residues. V lost 1 base, J lost 2 bases, and 3 bases stayed unmatched. Germline CDR1 is GTSNPN and CDR2 is SVGIG (reference sequence). As processed by the authors: Researchers built a distant-metastasis classifier for papillary thyroid cancer that drew on CDR3 differences across clinicopathological groups. TCRdb re-called clones via MiXCR from the PCR reads. TCRdb's processing, not the study's, gives the V and J calls here. Of some 46,000 clones detected, about 22% appear once; the ten largest clones hold about 3.5%. Thyroid surgery was performed in patients who had received no treatment beforehand.

The V call is TRBV30, the J call TRBJ2-3, with TRBD2 matching over 13 bases. The clonotype comes from a male donor with papillary thyroid cancer or a benign thyroid nodule (not recorded which). Some clones in this sample may be carry-over from other donors' samples. Sequenced sample: blood. CDR3 DNA: TGTGCCTGGAGTGAGGGGACTAGCGGGACCACAGATACGCAGTATTTT. It encodes CAWSEGTSGTTDTQYF.